The present TCR beta chain was sequenced within a study of regulatory T cells in long-lasting Graves disease. The CDR3 has 17 amino acids. Trimming at V came to 5 bases and at J to 3 bases, leaving 14 bases not matched to a gene. Germline V CDR1 and CDR2: MNHNS, SASEGT. Through Arm-PCR of CDR3 regions and iRepertoire HTBI primers, TCR beta libraries were built. The authors' processing: The identification of 50 to 65 TRBV and 11 to 15 TRBJ segments was made across samples. TCRdb re-derived calls from the multiplex PCR reads in MiXCR, one entry per CDR3 protein. TCRdb assigned the V and J calls; the authors' analysis was not used. The sample lists about 470,000 distinct CDR3 sequences; around 21% were seen once. Overall study findings and caveats: Persistent Graves' patients showed less TCR diversity than newly diagnosed patients showed.

On this clonotype itself: Its antigen is not known.

Time point reported: persistent/refractory GD, antithyroid drugs over 5 years with positive TRAb. The TCR library was made from RNA extracted from PBMCs. The receptor's source is a female donor with Graves disease. Sequencing used peripheral blood mononuclear cells (PBMCs), obtained when the disease was refractory, from a patient treated with antithyroid drugs. This chain uses TRBV6-1 with TRBJ2-3; 7 bases map to TRBD2. The CDR3 bases are TGTGCCAGCAGTTACGGTGCGGGAGCAAGCTTGACAGATACGCAGTATTTT. Translated: CASSYGAGASLTDTQYF.